Listed here are 15 T cell receptor beta chains from one sample, sequenced in a study of shared clonotypes between healthy human individuals. Repertoires were generated with immunoSEQ multiplex PCR, while TCRdb's copy carries only in-frame clones and drops some. The sample includes some 1 million clones, about 75% of them seen just once. Specimen: memory CD4+ T cells sorted from blood. Subset noted: CD45RA-negative fraction. These receptors all stem from a man younger than 35 in good health.

This clone appeared a few times. The chain joins TRBV29-1 to TRBJ1-1; D not resolved. V was cut by 3 bases and J by 1 base, with 9 bases left in between. This CDR3 region has 13 residues. CDR1 SQVTM and CDR2 ANQGSEA come from the germline V gene. The CDR3 nucleotides read TGCAGCGTTGATTTCTGGGAGAACACTGAAGCTTTCTTT. It is translated as CSVDFWENTEAFF. The whole variable domain, filled in from reference TRBV29-1 and TRBJ1-1, reads SAVISQKPSRDICQRGTSLTIQCQVDSQVTMMFWYRQQPGQSLTLIATANQGSEATYESGFVIDKFPISRPNLTFSTLTVSNMSPEDSSIYLCSVDFWENTEAFFGQGTRLTVV.

The sample holds one count of this clone. The CDR3, as DNA: TGTGCCAGCAGTTTGGGCAGTCTAACTTACGAGCAGTACTTC. It specifies CASSLGSLTYEQYF. The rearrangement links TRBV28 to TRBJ2-7; D ambiguous. Germline values: CDR1 MDHEN, CDR2 SYDVKM. The CDR3 contains 14 residues. The V and J ends lost 3 bases and 4 bases respectively, with 13 bases between them.

To note about this clone: The sample holds other DNA sequences that translate to the same CDR3. The chain has TRBV2 and TRBJ2-2; TRBD2 agrees at 8 bases. V lost 6 bases and J lost 2; bases outside the gene matches: 2. The CDR3 extends over 14 amino acids. Germline CDR1 SNHLY, CDR2 FYNNEI. The CDR3 region has the DNA TGTGCCAGCAGATGGACTAGCAACACCGGGGAGCTGTTTTTT. Translation gives CASRWTSNTGELFF. The variable domain in full, with the rest retrieved from reference TRBV2 and TRBJ2-2, is EPEVTQTPSHQVTQMGQEVILRCVPISNHLYFYWYRQILGQKVEFLVSFYNNEISEKSEIFDDQFSVERPDGSNFTLKIRSTKLEDSAMYFCASRWTSNTGELFFGEGSRLTVL.

With respect to this clone: Other nucleotide sequences from this sample produce the same CDR3. The chain has TRBV19 and TRBJ2-2; 8 positions match TRBD2. Trimming took 4 bases from V and 2 from J; bases not matched to a gene: 3. The CDR3 extends over 15 amino acids. Looked up from germline, CDR1 is LNHDA and CDR2 is SQIVND (reference sequence). The CDR3 loop is CASSSSGANTGELFF. The CDR3 region has the DNA TGTGCCAGTAGTAGTAGCGGGGCTAACACCGGGGAGCTGTTTTTT.

This chain connects TRBV18 to TRBJ2-3; D is perhaps TRBD1 (6 bases). This CDR3 spans 16 amino acids. Germline loops: CDR1 KGHSH, CDR2 LQKENI. V lost 1 base and J 0 bases, leaving 11 bases between the germline ends. CDR3 loop: CASSPRIGGSTDTQYF. As DNA, the CDR3 is TGTGCCAGCTCACCACGGATAGGGGGAAGCACAGATACGCAGTATTTT.

The chain recombines TRBV29-1 with TRBJ2-3; D gene uncertain. V was trimmed by 1 base and J by 1 base, leaving 9 bases between them. CDR1 is SQVTM and CDR2 is ANQGSEA in the germline V gene. The CDR3 runs 14 residues. The CDR3 DNA reads as TGCAGCGTTGAAGGTAGCATCGGCACAGATACGCAGTATTTT. It codes for CSVEGSIGTDTQYF.

The chain uses TRBV14 and TRBJ1-5; D gene uncertain. The V end lost 1 base, the J end lost 9 bases, and 13 bases lay between the germline ends. The CDR3 extends over 14 amino acids. Germline lookup yields CDR1 SGHDN and CDR2 FVKESK. The CDR3 DNA sequence: TGTGCCAGCAGCCAAGGGCAGGACCTTTCGCCCCAGCATTTT. As protein: CASSQGQDLSPQHF. Drawing the rest from reference TRBV14 and TRBJ1-5, the complete variable domain is EAGVTQFPSHSVIEKGQTVTLRCDPISGHDNLYWYRRVMGKEIKFLLHFVKESKQDESGMPNNRFLAERTGGTYSTLKVQPAELEDSGVYFCASSQGQDLSPQHFGDGTRLSIL.

In its sample, this clone was seen a few times. This CDR3 is CASSMGGGGTEAFF. In DNA form, the CDR3 reads TGTGCCAGTAGTATGGGAGGGGGAGGCACTGAAGCTTTCTTT. The chain links TRBV19 to TRBJ1-1; D possibly corresponds to TRBD1 (6 bases). Germline CDR1 is LNHDA and CDR2 is SQIVND (reference sequence). This CDR3 comprises 14 residues. Trimming removed 3 bases from V and 4 bases from J, with 12 bases in between.

This sequence joins TRBV19 and TRBJ1-5; D perhaps matches TRBD1 (5 bases). The CDR3 extends over 15 amino acids. The ends were cut back, 9 bases at V and 2 bases at J, with 17 bases in the middle. Germline V gives CDR1 LNHDA, CDR2 SQIVND (reference sequence). The CDR3 bases are TGTGCCAGCCAGACCGGGGCTACTGGCAATCAGCCCCAGCATTTT. Translated, it gives CASQTGATGNQPQHF.

V and J are TRBV9 and TRBJ2-7; 7 bases are a match to TRBD1. Trimming cost V 1 base and J 4 bases; bases outside gene matches: 8. Germline V gene lookup returns CDR1 SGDLS and CDR2 YYNGEE. The CDR3 spans 15 residues. This chain's CDR3 is CASSVSTGVGYEQYF. In DNA, the CDR3 is TGTGCCAGCAGCGTATCTACAGGGGTGGGGTACGAGCAGTACTTC.

V usage is TRBV2 and J usage is TRBJ2-7, with unresolved D. This CDR3 region has 14 residues. CDR1 is SNHLY and CDR2 is FYNNEI in the germline V gene. V dropped 4 bases and J dropped 2 bases, with 12 bases sitting between them. CDR3 DNA sequence: TGTGCCAGCAGTGTGACACTGGCGGCCTACGAGCAGTACTTC. This codes for CASSVTLAAYEQYF.

The V gene is TRBV6-6, the J gene TRBJ2-7; the match to TRBD2 covers 9 bases. Germline CDR1 is MNHNY and CDR2 is SVGAGI (reference sequence). The V gene end was trimmed by 2 bases and the J gene end by 6 bases; junction bases not matched to a gene: 8. CDR3 length equals 15 residues. The CDR3 DNA follows: TGTGCCAGCAGTTACGGGGGACTAGCTTCCGGCGAGCAGTACTTC. Translated, it gives CASSYGGLASGEQYF.

The chain joins TRBV5-6 to TRBJ2-5; no clear D. The CDR3 runs 12 residues. Germline CDR1 SGHDT, CDR2 YYEEEE. V was pared by 4 bases and J by 5 bases, with 9 bases between. The CDR3 nucleotides are TGTGCCAGCAGCGCGGACCGGGAGACCCAGTACTTC. It yields the protein CASSADRETQYF.

The chain couples TRBV5-1 to TRBJ2-1; a possible D gene is TRBD2 (5 bases). Trimming took 3 bases from V and 6 from J, leaving 10 bases between them. Germline CDR1 is SGHRS and CDR2 is YFSETQ. The CDR3 loop spans 13 amino acids. The CDR3: CASSSLTSNEQFF. The CDR3 nucleotides are TGCGCCAGCAGCTCATTAACTAGCAATGAGCAGTTCTTC.

This clone came up a few times. V is TRBV5-1 and J is TRBJ1-6; the match to TRBD1 covers 10 bases. CDR1 and CDR2 (germline): SGHRS, YFSETQ. There are 14 residues in the CDR3. J lost 8 bases, V lost 4 bases, and 3 bases had no gene match. CDR3 sequence: CASSDGTGDSPLHF. CDR3 DNA: TGCGCCAGCAGCGACGGGACAGGGGATTCACCCCTCCACTTT. Drawing the rest from reference TRBV5-1 and TRBJ1-6, the complete variable domain is KAGVTQTPRYLIKTRGQQVTLSCSPISGHRSVSWYQQTPGQGLQFLFEYFSETQRNKGNFPGRFSGRQFSNSRSEMNVSTLELGDSALYLCASSDGTGDSPLHFGNGTRLTVT.